These 15 T cell receptor beta chains were sequenced from one sample in a study of T cell changes during pregnancy in multiple sclerosis. Here immunoSEQ multiplex PCR was the method, and the copy in TCRdb shows in-frame clones only, minus some. The sample lists 90,000 or so clones; 91% were seen once. The sample was peripheral blood, taken in the first trimester of pregnancy. The receptor source for this set is a female donor in good health, enrolled as a control in a pregnancy study.

This chain connects TRBV7-3 to TRBJ2-7; 10 nucleotides match TRBD1. The CDR3 spans 15 residues. Germline CDR1 and CDR2: SGHTA and FQGTGA. The junction had 8 bases not matched to a gene; V was cut back by 5 bases and J by 4 bases. The CDR3 loop is CASSPMTGGSYEQYF. CDR3 sequence (DNA): TGTGCCAGCAGCCCAATGACAGGGGGCTCGTACGAGCAGTACTTC.

As regards this clone: Germline and junction disagree at one end, which may indicate a read error. The rearrangement links TRBV7-2 to TRBJ1-5; D is ambiguous. The length of the CDR3 is 13 residues. Germline CDR1 is SGHTA and CDR2 is FQGNSA. Here the CDR3 reads CASSLERIQSQHF. Written as DNA, the CDR3 is TGTGCCAGCAGCTTAGAGAGGATTCAGTCCCAGCATTTT.

In this sample, this clone turned up a few times. This rearrangement joins TRBV7-9 to TRBJ1-1; TRBD1 might be the D (5 bases). There are 12 residues in the CDR3. Trimming pared 6 bases from V and 4 bases from J, leaving 9 bases between. CDR1 and CDR2 from the germline V gene are SEHNR and FQNEAQ (reference sequence). The CDR3 loop reads CASSGGGTEAFF. CDR3 bases: TGTGCCAGCAGTGGGGGAGGCACTGAAGCTTTCTTT.

V is TRBV4-1 and J is TRBJ1-2, with D hard to call. Trimming left V 1 base short and J 0 bases short, with 9 bases between. Germline V CDR1 and CDR2: MGHRA, YSYEKL. The CDR3 is 15 residues long. The CDR3 sequence is CASSQAGKANYGYTF. In DNA form, the CDR3 reads TGCGCCAGCAGCCAAGCAGGAAAGGCTAACTATGGCTACACCTTC.

This sequence joins TRBV4-1 and TRBJ1-1, with D possibly matching TRBD1 (5 bases). This CDR3 is built from 16 residues. Germline-derived CDR1 and CDR2 are MGHRA and YSYEKL. V lost 0 bases and J lost 0, with 11 bases in between. The CDR3 bases are TGCGCCAGCAGCCAAGACAGGGCGGGGATGAACACTGAAGCTTTCTTT. Translated, it gives CASSQDRAGMNTEAFF.

The CDR3 reads CTSSLTSGVRAAQYF. CDR3 in DNA: TGCACCAGCAGCCTGACTAGCGGGGTTCGGGCGGCCCAGTACTTC. The chain combines TRBV1 with TRBJ2-5; the DNA was not used to check the table's D call, TRBD2. TRBV1 is flagged as a pseudogene. CDR3 length equals 15 residues.

The rearrangement uses TRBV18 and TRBJ1-4, with 7 bases identical to TRBD1. V lost 4 bases to trimming and J lost 5 bases; unmatched junction nucleotides: 1. This CDR3 region has 13 residues. In germline, CDR1 is KGHSH, CDR2 LQKENI. The CDR3 DNA follows: TGTGCCAGCTCACTGGGACAGAATGAAAAACTGTTTTTT. This encodes CASSLGQNEKLFF.

This chain connects TRBV6-5 to TRBJ1-5, with D maybe TRBD1 (6 bases). Germline CDR1 and CDR2: MNHEY and SVGAGI. The V end lost 5 bases, the J end lost 6 bases, and 17 bases lay between the germline ends. The CDR3 is made up of 15 amino acids. CDR3 sequence reads: CASSTGTPPGQPQHF. The CDR3 nucleotides read TGTGCCAGCAGTACCGGGACACCGCCGGGTCAGCCCCAGCATTTT.

V usage is TRBV11-3 and J usage is TRBJ1-1, with D uncertain. Germline loops: CDR1 SGHNT, CDR2 YENEEA. CDR3 length: 13 amino acids. The V end lost 4 bases, the J end lost 8 bases, and 14 bases lay between the germline ends. The CDR3 DNA is TGTGCCAGCAGCTCGACCCCAAAGACAGAAGCTTTCTTT. Its protein product is CASSSTPKTEAFF.

CDR3 sequence: CATSGHREGSPLHF. CDR3 DNA: TGTGCCACCAGCGGGCACAGGGAAGGTTCACCCCTCCACTTT. This rearrangement joins TRBV15 to TRBJ1-6; weak D call: TRBD1 (6 bases). The CDR3 covers 14 residues. The germline CDR1 and CDR2 sequences are LNHNV and YYDKDF (reference sequence). V lost 5 bases, J lost 9 bases, and 14 bases lay in between.

The chain has TRBV28 and TRBJ2-5; no clear D. Germline values: CDR1 MDHEN, CDR2 SYDVKM. V shed 8 bases and J shed 5 bases, with 12 bases lying between them. The CDR3 runs 12 residues. The CDR3, as DNA: TGTGCCAGCGGGCTCGTTTGGGAGACCCAGTACTTC. Its translation is CASGLVWETQYF.

This clone was detected only once. The CDR3: CASSLGGYGYTF. For the CDR3, the DNA is TGTGCCAGCAGTCTAGGGGGTTATGGCTACACCTTC. V usage is TRBV28 and J usage is TRBJ1-2; D may be TRBD1 (6 bases). The V and J ends lost 5 bases and 5 bases respectively, with 9 bases between them. The CDR3 runs to 12 residues. Germline V gene data show CDR1 as MDHEN and CDR2 as SYDVKM.

This clone has just one count. The rearrangement links TRBV14 to TRBJ2-7; D gene unclear. Germline CDR1 and CDR2: SGHDN and FVKESK. The CDR3 sequence is 14 residues long. The germline V and J ends were trimmed by 1 base and 2 bases, with 9 bases remaining between them. CDR3 in DNA: TGTGCCAGCAGCCAAGGGGCCGGAACCTACGAGCAGTACTTC. Translating it yields CASSQGAGTYEQYF.

The chain combines TRBV28 with TRBJ1-2; 9 bases map to TRBD1. Germline V gene data show CDR1 as MDHEN and CDR2 as SYDVKM. V was pared by 6 bases and J by 2 bases, with 4 bases of the junction left unmatched. The CDR3 is made up of 14 amino acids. CDR3 in DNA: TGTGCCAGCAGAGGACAGGGGCTAAACTATGGCTACACCTTC. Protein: CASRGQGLNYGYTF.

The rearrangement joins TRBV4-2 to TRBJ2-5; TRBD2 matches at 14 bases. Germline trimming cut 5 bases from V and 3 bases from J; bases unmatched to any gene: 5. Germline V gives CDR1 LGHNA, CDR2 YNFKEQ. CDR3 size: 16 residues. The CDR3 spells CASSSGTSGGKETQYF. CDR3 bases: TGTGCCAGCAGCTCCGGGACTAGCGGGGGAAAAGAGACCCAGTACTTC.